This T cell receptor (beta chain) is drawn from a study of breast tumors, draining lymph nodes, adjacent tissues. Study conclusions and caveats: The data were judged consistent with most tumor T cells coming from lymph node and expanding in tumor.

TCRdb reprocessed the multiplex PCR reads via MiXCR and lists one record per CDR3 protein. This table holds about 230,000 distinct CDR3 sequences, roughly 32% found once. V lost 3 bases and J 0 bases, leaving 7 bases between the germline ends. This CDR3 is 14 amino acids long. From germline, CDR1 is LGHNA and CDR2 YNFKEQ. Many counts were recorded for this clonotype. Its antigen is still unknown. The lymph nodes were axillary draining lymph nodes from breast cancer patients. The receptor's source is a female donor with breast cancer. Some clones in this sample may be carry-over from other donors' samples. The chain recombines TRBV4-2 with TRBJ2-3; D possibly corresponds to TRBD1 (5 bases). Sequenced sample: axillary lymph node tissue. The CDR3 DNA reads as TGTGCCAGCAGCCAGGACACTAGCACAGATACGCAGTATTTT. Amino acids: CASSQDTSTDTQYF.